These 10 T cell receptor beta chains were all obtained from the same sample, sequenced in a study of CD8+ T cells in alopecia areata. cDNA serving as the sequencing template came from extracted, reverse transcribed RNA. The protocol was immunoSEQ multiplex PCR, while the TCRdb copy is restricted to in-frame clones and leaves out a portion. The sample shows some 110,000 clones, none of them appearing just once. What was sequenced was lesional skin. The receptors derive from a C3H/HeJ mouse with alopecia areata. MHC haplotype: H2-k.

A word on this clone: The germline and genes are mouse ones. CDR3 sequence reads: CASSRGKSTGQLYF. The covered CDR3 bases are TGTGCCAGCAGTAGGGGGAAGAGCACCGGG. The rearrangement links TRBV19 to TRBJ2-2; D is possibly TRBD1 or TRBD2 (5 bases each). Read coverage stops 4 residues before the CDR3 terminus; the germline J gene supplies the remainder. CDR1 is FNHDT and CDR2 is SITEND in the germline V gene (reference sequence). The CDR3 length is 14 residues. V lost 3 bases to trimming and J lost 4 bases, with 10 bases between them.

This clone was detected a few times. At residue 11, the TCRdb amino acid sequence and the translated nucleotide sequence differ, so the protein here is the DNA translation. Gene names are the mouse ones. CDR3 amino acids: CASSILDTGNTLYF. The sequenced part of the CDR3 DNA is TGTGCCAGCAGTATATTAGACACTGGAAATACG. V gene TRBV19 combines with J gene TRBJ1-3; D remains unclear. The DNA ends 3 residues before the CDR3 does, and the rest of the CDR3 is filled in from the germline J gene. The germline V gene encodes CDR1 FNHDT and CDR2 SITEND (reference sequence). This CDR3 spans 14 amino acids. V was pared by 1 base and J by 2 bases, with 7 bases between.

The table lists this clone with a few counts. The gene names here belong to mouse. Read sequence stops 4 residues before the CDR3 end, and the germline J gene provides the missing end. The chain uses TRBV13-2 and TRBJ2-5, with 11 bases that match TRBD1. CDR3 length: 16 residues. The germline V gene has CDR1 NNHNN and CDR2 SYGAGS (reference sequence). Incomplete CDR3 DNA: TGTGCCAGCGGTGATGCAGATGGGACAGGGGGAGAC. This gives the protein CASGDADGTGGD. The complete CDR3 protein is CASGDADGTGGDTQYF.

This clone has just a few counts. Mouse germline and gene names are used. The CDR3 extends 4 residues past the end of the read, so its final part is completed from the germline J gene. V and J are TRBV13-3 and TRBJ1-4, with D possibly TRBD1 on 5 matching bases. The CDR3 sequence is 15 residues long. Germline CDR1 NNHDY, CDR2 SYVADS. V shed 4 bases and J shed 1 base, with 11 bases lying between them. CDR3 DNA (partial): TGTGCCAGCAGTCCAGACAGCGCTTCCAACGAA. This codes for CASSPDSASNE. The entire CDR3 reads CASSPDSASNERLFF.

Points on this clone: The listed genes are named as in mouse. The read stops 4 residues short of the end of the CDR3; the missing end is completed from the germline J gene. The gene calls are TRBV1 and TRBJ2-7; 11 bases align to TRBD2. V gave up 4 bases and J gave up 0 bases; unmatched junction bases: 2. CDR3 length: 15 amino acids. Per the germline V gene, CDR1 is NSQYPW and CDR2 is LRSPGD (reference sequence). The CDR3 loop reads CTCSGLGGVSYEQYF. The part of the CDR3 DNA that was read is TGCACCTGCAGTGGACTGGGGGGGGTCTCCTAT. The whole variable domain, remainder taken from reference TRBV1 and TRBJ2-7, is VTLLEQNPRWRLVPRGQAVNLRCILKNSQYPWMSWYQQDLQKQLQWLFTLRSPGDKEVKSLPGADYLATRVTDTELRLQVANMSQGRTLYCTCSGLGGVSYEQYFGPGTRLTVL.

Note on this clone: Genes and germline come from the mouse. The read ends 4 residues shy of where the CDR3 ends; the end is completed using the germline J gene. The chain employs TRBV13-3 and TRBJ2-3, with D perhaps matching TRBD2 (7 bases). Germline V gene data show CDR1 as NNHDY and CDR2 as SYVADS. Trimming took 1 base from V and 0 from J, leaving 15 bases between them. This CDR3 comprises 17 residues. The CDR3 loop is CASSDSLWGASAETLYF. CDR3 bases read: TGTGCCAGCAGTGATAGTTTGTGGGGGGCTAGTGCAGAA.

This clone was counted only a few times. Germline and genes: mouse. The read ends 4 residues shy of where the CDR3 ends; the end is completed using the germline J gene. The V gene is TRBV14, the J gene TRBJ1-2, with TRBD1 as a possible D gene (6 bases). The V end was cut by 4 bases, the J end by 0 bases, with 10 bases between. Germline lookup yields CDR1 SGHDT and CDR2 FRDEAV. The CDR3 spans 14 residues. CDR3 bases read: TGTGCCAGCAGTCCGGGACAAACAAACTCC. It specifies CASSPGQTNS. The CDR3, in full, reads CASSPGQTNSDYTF.

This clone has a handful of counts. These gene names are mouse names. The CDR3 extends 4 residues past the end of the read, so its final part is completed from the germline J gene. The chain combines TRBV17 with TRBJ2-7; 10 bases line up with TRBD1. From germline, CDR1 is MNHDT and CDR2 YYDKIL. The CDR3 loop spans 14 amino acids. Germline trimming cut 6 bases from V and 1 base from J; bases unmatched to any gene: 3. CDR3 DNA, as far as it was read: TGTGCTAGCAGAGAGGGACAGGGGTCCTAT. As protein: CASREGQGSY. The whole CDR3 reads CASREGQGSYEQYF. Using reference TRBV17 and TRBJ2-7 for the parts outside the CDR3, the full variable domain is DTTVKQNPRYKLARVGKPVNLICSQTMNHDTMYWYQKKPNQAPKLLLFYYDKILNREADTFEKFQSSRPNNSFCSLYIGSAGLEYSAMYLCASREGQGSYEQYFGPGTRLTVL.

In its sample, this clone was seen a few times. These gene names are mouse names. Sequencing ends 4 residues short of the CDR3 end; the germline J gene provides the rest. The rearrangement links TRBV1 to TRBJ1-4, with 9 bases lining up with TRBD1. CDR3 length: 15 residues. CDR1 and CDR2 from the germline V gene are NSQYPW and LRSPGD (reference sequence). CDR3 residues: CTCSEGQGTGERLFF. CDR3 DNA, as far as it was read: TGCACCTGCAGTGAGGGACAGGGAACGGGCGAA. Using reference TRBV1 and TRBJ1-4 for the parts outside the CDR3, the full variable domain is VTLLEQNPRWRLVPRGQAVNLRCILKNSQYPWMSWYQQDLQKQLQWLFTLRSPGDKEVKSLPGADYLATRVTDTELRLQVANMSQGRTLYCTCSEGQGTGERLFFGHGTKLSVL.

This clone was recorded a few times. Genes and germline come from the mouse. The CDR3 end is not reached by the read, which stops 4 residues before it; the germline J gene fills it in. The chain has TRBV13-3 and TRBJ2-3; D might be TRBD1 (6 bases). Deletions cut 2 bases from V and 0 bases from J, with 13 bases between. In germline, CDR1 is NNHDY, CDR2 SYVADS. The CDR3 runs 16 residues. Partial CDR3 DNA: TGTGCCAGCAGTGACCGGGACACGACTAGTGCAGAA. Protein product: CASSDRDTTSAE. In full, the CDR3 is CASSDRDTTSAETLYF.